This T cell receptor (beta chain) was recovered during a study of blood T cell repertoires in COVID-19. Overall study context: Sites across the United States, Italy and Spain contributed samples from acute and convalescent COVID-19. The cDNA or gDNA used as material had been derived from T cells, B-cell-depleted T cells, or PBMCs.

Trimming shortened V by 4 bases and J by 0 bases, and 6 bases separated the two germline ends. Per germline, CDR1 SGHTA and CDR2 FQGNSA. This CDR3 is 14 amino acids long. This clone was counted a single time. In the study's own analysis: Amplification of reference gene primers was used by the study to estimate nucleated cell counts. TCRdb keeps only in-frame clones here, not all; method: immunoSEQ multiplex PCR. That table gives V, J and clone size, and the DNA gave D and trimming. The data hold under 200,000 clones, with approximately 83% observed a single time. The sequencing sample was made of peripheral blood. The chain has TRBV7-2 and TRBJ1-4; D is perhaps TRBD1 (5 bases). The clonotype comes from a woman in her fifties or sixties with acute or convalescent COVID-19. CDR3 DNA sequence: TGTGCCAGCAGCTACAGGTCAACTAATGAAAAACTGTTTTTT. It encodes CASSYRSTNEKLFF.